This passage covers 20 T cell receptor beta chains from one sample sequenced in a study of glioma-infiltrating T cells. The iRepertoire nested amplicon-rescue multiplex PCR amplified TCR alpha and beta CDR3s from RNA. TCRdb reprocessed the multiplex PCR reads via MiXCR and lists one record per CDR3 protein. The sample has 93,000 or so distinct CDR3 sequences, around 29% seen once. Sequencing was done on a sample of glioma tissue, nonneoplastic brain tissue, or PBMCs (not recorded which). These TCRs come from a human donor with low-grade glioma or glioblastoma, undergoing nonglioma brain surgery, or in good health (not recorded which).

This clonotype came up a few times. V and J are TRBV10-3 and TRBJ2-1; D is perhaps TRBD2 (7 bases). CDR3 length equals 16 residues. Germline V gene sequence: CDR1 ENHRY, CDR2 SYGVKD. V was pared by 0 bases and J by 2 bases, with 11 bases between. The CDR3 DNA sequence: TGTGCCATCAGTGAGTCGTGGGAGGGGGCCTACAATGAGCAGTTCTTC. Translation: CAISESWEGAYNEQFF.

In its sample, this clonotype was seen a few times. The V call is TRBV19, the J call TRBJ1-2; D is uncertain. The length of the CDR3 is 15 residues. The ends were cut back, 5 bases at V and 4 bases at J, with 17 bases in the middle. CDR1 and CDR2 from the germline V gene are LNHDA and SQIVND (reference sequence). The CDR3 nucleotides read TGTGCCAGTAGTCGTCCGGAGAGATTGAGCTATGGCTACACCTTC. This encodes CASSRPERLSYGYTF.

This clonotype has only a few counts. The CDR3 here is CASSMFEGGAFNQPQHF. CDR3 in DNA: TGTGCCAGTAGTATGTTTGAGGGGGGGGCCTTCAATCAGCCCCAGCATTTT. V and J are TRBV19 and TRBJ1-5, with D possibly matching TRBD1 (6 bases). This CDR3 is 17 amino acids long. Germline-derived CDR1 and CDR2 are LNHDA and SQIVND (reference sequence). Trimming removed 3 bases from V and 3 bases from J, with 18 bases in between.

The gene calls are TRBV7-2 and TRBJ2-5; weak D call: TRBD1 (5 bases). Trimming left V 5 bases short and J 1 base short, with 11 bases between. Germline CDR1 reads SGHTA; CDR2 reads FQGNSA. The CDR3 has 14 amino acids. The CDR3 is CASSLTGRQETQYF. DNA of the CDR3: TGTGCCAGCAGCCTTACAGGCCGCCAAGAGACCCAGTACTTC.

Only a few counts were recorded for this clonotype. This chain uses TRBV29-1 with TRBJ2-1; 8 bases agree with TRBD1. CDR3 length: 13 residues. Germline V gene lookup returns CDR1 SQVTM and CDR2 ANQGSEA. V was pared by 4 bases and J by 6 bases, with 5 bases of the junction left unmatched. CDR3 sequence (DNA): TGCAGCGTTGGCAGGGGGCTCTCCAATGAGCAGTTCTTC. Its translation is CSVGRGLSNEQFF.

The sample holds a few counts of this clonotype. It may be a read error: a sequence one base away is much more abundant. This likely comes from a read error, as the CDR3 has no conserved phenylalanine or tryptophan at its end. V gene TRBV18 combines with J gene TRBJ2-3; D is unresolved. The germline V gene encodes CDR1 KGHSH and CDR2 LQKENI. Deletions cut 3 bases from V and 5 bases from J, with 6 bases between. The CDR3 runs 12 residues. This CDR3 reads CASSPGKDTQYL. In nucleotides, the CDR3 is TGTGCCAGCTCACCGGGAAAAGATACGCAGTATCTT.

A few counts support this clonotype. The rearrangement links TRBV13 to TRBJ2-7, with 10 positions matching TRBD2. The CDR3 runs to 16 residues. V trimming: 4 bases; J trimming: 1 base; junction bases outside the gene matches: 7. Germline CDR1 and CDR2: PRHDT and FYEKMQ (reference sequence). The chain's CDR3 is CASSSSLAGGSYEQYF. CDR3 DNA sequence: TGTGCCAGCAGCTCCTCCTTAGCGGGGGGTTCCTACGAGCAGTACTTC.

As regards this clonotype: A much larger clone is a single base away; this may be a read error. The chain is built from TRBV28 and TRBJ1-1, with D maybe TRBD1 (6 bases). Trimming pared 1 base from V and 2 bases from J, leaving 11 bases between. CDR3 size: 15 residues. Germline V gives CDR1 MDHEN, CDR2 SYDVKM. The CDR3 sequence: CASSLSIGGNTEAFF. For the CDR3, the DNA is TGTGCCAGCAGTTTATCGATTGGGGGCAACACTGAAGCTTTCTTT.

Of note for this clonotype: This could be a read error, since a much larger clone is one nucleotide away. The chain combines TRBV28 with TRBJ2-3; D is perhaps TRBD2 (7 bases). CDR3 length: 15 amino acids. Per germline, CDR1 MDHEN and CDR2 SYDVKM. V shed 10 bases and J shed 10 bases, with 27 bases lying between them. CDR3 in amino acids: CAILSGGANSDAQYF. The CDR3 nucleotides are TGTGCCATATTATCGGGGGGCGCAAATTCTGATGCGCAGTATTTT.

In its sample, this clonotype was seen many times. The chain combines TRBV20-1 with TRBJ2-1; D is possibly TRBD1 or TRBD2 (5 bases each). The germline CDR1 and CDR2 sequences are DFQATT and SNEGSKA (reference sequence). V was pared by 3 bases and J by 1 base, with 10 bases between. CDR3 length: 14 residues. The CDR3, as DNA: TGCAGTGCTAGGGGGACGGATTCCTACAATGAGCAGTTCTTC. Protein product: CSARGTDSYNEQFF.

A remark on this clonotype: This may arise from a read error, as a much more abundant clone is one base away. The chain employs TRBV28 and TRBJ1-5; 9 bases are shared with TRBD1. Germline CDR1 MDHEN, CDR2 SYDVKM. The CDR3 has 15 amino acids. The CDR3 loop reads CASRQGAEDNKPQHF. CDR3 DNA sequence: TGTGCCAGCAGACAGGGGGCCGAGGACAATAAGCCCCAGCATTTT.

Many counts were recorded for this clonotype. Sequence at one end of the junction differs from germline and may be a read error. DNA for the CDR3: TGTGCCAGCAGTTCTCTGGCCGGACGGCTGAGCGGCTTC. Its protein is CASSSLAGRLSGF. The chain combines TRBV11-2 with TRBJ2-7; D might be TRBD2 (5 bases). CDR3 length: 13 amino acids. CDR1 and CDR2 (germline): SGHAT, FQNNGV.

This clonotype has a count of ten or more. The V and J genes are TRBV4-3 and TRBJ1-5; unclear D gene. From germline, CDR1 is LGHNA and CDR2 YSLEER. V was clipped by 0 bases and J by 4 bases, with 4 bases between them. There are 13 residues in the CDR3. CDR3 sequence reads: CASSQDGNQPQHF. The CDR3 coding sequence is TGCGCCAGCAGCCAAGATGGGAATCAGCCCCAGCATTTT.

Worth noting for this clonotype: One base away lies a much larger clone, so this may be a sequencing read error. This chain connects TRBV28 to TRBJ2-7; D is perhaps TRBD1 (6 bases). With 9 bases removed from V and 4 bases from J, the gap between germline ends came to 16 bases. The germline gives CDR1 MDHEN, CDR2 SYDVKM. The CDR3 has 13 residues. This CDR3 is CASFPGTQYEQYF. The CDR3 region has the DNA TGTGCCAGTTTCCCCGGGACACAATACGAGCAGTACTTC. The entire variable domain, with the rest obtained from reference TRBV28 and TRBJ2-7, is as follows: DVKVTQSSRYLVKRTGEKVFLECVQDMDHENMFWYRQDPGLGLRLIYFSYDVKMKEKGDIPEGYSVSREKKERFSLILESASTNQTSMYLCASFPGTQYEQYFGPGTRLTVT.

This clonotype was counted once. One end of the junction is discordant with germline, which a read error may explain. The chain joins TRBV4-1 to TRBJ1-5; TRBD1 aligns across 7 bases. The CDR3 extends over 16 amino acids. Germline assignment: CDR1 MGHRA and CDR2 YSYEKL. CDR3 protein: CANSQFGGTGNQPQHF. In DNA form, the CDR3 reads TGCGCCAACAGCCAATTTGGAGGGACAGGCAATCAGCCCCAGCATTTT.

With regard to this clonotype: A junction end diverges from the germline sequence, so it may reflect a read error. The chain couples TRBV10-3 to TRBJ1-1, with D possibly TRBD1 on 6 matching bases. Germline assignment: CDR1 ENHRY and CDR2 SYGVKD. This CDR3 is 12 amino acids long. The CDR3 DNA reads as TGTGCCATCGGGCCAGGGGTCACTGAAGCTCTCTTT. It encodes CAIGPGVTEALF.

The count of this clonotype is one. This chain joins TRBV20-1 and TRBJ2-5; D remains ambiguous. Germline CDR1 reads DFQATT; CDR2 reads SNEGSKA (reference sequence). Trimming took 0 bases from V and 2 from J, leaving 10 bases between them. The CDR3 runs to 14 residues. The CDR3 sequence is CSAREKVSQETQYF. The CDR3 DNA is TGCAGTGCTAGAGAAAAGGTATCTCAAGAGACCCAGTACTTC.

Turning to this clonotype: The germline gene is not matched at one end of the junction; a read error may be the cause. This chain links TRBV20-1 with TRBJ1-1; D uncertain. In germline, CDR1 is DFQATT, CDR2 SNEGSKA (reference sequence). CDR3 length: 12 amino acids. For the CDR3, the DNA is TGCAGTGCCCCCCTCCAGAATACTGGAGCTTTCTTT. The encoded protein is CSAPLQNTGAFF.

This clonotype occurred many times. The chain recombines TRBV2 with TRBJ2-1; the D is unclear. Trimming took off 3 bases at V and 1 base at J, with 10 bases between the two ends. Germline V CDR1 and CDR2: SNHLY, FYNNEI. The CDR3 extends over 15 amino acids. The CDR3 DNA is TGTGCCAGCAGTGATTGGGTAGGGTCCTACAATGAGCAGTTCTTC. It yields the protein CASSDWVGSYNEQFF. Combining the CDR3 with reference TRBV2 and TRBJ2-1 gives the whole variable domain EPEVTQTPSHQVTQMGQEVILRCVPISNHLYFYWYRQILGQKVEFLVSFYNNEISEKSEIFDDQFSVERPDGSNFTLKIRSTKLEDSAMYFCASSDWVGSYNEQFFGPGTRLTVL.

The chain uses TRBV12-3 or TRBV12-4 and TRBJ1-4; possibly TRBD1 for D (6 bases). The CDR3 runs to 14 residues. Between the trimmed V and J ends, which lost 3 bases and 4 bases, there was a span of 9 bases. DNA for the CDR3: TGTGCCAGCAGTTTCACCAGGGGTAATGAAAAACTGTTTTTT. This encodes CASSFTRGNEKLFF.